Listed here are 11 T cell receptor beta chains from one sample, sequenced in a study of blood T cell repertoires in COVID-19 (dated by TCRdb to about 2020). Receptor libraries were prepared by the immunoSEQ multiplex PCR assay. The clones in this table, taken by TCRdb from immuneACCESS, are in-frame only. Not every clone is retained; where verified, under half of the shortfall comes from an unresolved V gene, and the cause of the rest is unknown. This sample is represented by some 320,000 clones; about 88% of them were singletons. Roughly 2.6% of the sample belongs to the ten largest clones. Sequences were obtained from PBMCs or T cells enriched from blood (not recorded which). The receptor set was obtained from a man in his 60s who had recovered from COVID-19.

The genes are TRBV5-4 and TRBJ1-3, with D maybe TRBD1 (5 bases). Germline loops: CDR1 SGHNT, CDR2 YYREEE (reference sequence). V lost 10 bases and J 2 bases, leaving 13 bases between the germline ends. The CDR3 is 13 amino acids. In DNA form, the CDR3 reads TGTGCCGGGCAGGACAACCCTGGAAACACCATATATTTT. This codes for CAGQDNPGNTIYF.

The V gene is TRBV5-4, the J gene TRBJ2-5; D might be TRBD1 (5 bases). V lost 4 bases and J 4 bases, leaving 11 bases between the germline ends. This CDR3 has 13 amino acids. Germline CDR1 and CDR2: SGHNT and YYREEE (reference sequence). The CDR3 region is CASSPAGSETQYF. Here the CDR3 DNA reads TGTGCCAGCAGCCCAGCAGGGTCAGAGACCCAGTACTTC.

The chain carries TRBV4-2 and TRBJ2-2; TRBD2 agrees at 13 bases. The germline V gene encodes CDR1 LGHNA and CDR2 YNFKEQ. Trimming removed 4 bases from V and 0 bases from J; junction bases left unmatched: 5. The CDR3 extends over 18 amino acids. The CDR3 nucleotides read TGTGCCAGCAGCCGAGGACTAGCGGGGGCTACGAACACCGGGGAGCTGTTTTTT. Translating it yields CASSRGLAGATNTGELFF.

The rearrangement uses TRBV11-2 and TRBJ1-6; D perhaps matches TRBD1 (6 bases). The CDR3 runs to 16 residues. Trimming left V 3 bases short and J 7 bases short, with 16 bases between. Per the germline V gene, CDR1 is SGHAT and CDR2 is FQNNGV. The CDR3 loop is CASSFFTGTPNSPLHF. For the CDR3, the DNA is TGTGCCAGCAGCTTCTTTACGGGGACACCGAATTCACCCCTCCACTTT.

CDR3 in DNA: TGCGCCAGCAGCCCCCGCCTTGACAGGGGGCCCACAGATACGCAGTATTTT. Translation gives CASSPRLDRGPTDTQYF. The rearrangement links TRBV4-3 to TRBJ2-3, with TRBD1 identical over 10 bases. CDR1 and CDR2 from the germline V gene are LGHNA and YSLEER. The CDR3 spans 17 residues. V trimming: 4 bases; J trimming: 2 bases; junction bases outside the gene matches: 9.

V is TRBV7-9 and J is TRBJ1-1; 12 bases match TRBD1. V was pared by 4 bases and J by 5 bases, with 2 bases of the junction left unmatched. This CDR3 is built from 14 residues. The germline gives CDR1 SEHNR, CDR2 FQNEAQ (reference sequence). CDR3 residues: CASSWDRGLTEAFF. CDR3 in DNA: TGTGCCAGCAGCTGGGACAGGGGGCTGACTGAAGCTTTCTTT.

The chain joins TRBV7-9 to TRBJ1-2; 7 bases line up with TRBD1. With V trimmed by 0 bases and J by 6 bases, 4 bases remained unmatched. The CDR3 contains 14 residues. Germline-derived CDR1 and CDR2 are SEHNR and FQNEAQ (reference sequence). The CDR3 DNA sequence: TGTGCCAGCAGCTTAGCGCTAGGGGGCCATGGCTACACCTTC. This sequence encodes CASSLALGGHGYTF.

The rearrangement joins TRBV21-1 to TRBJ2-7; no check of the table's D call, TRBD2, against the DNA was made. TRBV21-1 is given as a pseudogene. This CDR3 has 15 amino acids. The CDR3 sequence is CASSKASLDLYEQYF. The CDR3 region has the DNA TGTGCCAGCAGCAAAGCTTCCCTAGACTTGTACGAGCAGTACTTC.

The chain employs TRBV2 and TRBJ1-2; D is uncertain. V shed 8 bases and J shed 3 bases, with 10 bases lying between them. The CDR3 sequence is 12 residues long. From germline, CDR1 is SNHLY and CDR2 FYNNEI. The CDR3, as DNA: TGTGCCAGCGAGGGTATTGACTATGGCTACACCTTC. This codes for CASEGIDYGYTF.

The chain combines TRBV19 with TRBJ1-3, with D possibly matching TRBD1 (5 bases). Germline assignment: CDR1 LNHDA and CDR2 SQIVND (reference sequence). This CDR3 spans 15 amino acids. Trimming left V 3 bases short and J 0 bases short, with 9 bases between. In DNA form, the CDR3 reads TGTGCCAGTAGTATGACAGCGATCTCTGGAAACACCATATATTTT. It encodes CASSMTAISGNTIYF.

V usage is TRBV10-3 and J usage is TRBJ1-6; the D is unclear. This CDR3 contains 15 residues. Germline V gene lookup returns CDR1 ENHRY and CDR2 SYGVKD. V lost 4 bases and J 8 bases, leaving 15 bases between the germline ends. The CDR3: CAISVLAEVDSPLHF. The CDR3 region has the DNA TGTGCCATCAGTGTTCTCGCGGAGGTGGATTCACCCCTCCACTTT.